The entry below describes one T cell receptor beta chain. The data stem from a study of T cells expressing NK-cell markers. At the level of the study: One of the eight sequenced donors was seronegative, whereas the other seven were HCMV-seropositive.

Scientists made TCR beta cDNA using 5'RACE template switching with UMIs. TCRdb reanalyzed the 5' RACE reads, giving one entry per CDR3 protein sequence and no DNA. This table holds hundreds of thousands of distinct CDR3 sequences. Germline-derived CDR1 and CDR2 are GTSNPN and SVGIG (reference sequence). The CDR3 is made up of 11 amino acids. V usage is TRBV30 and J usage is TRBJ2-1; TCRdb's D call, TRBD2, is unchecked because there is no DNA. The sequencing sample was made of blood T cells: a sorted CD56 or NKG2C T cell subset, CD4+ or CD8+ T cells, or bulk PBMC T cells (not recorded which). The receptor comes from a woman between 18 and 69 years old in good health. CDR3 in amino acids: CAWKRELEQFF.